Listed below are T cell receptor beta chains from one sample, sequenced in a study of blood T cell repertoires in COVID-19. Generated by immunoSEQ multiplex PCR, the TCRdb table keeps only in-frame clones and is missing some. The sample includes nearly 350,000 clones, about 89% of them seen just once. Material for sequencing was peripheral blood. The receptor source for this set is a woman aged 50 to 60 with COVID-19, enrolled during active disease. Both conserved end residues are part of each CDR3. Each record gives: J gene, V gene, CDR3 protein.

J gene: TRBJ1-2; V gene: TRBV4-1; CDR3 protein: CASSPDAGRINYGYTF
J gene: TRBJ2-3; V gene: TRBV19; CDR3 protein: CASSIRGSTDTQYF
J gene: TRBJ2-2; V gene: TRBV18; CDR3 protein: CASSPGQRKTGELFF
J gene: TRBJ2-7; V gene: TRBV6-1; CDR3 protein: CASSENEVGGTYF
J gene: TRBJ1-1; V gene: TRBV7-2; CDR3 protein: CASSLAGQNTEAFF
J gene: TRBJ2-5; V gene: TRBV2; CDR3 protein: CASSRVSVETQYF
J gene: TRBJ2-3; V gene: TRBV15; CDR3 protein: CATSEGDRGVDTQYF
J gene: TRBJ2-3; V gene: TRBV12-5; CDR3 protein: CASGLGSGPTDTQYF
J gene: TRBJ2-3; V gene: TRBV27; CDR3 protein: CASRPRDIPRSTDTQYF
J gene: TRBJ2-1; V gene: TRBV7-8; CDR3 protein: CASSLVSGRTSYNEQFF
J gene: TRBJ2-2; V gene: TRBV29-1; CDR3 protein: CSVGRETGELFF
J gene: TRBJ1-5; V gene: TRBV19; CDR3 protein: CASSSSVGGDQPQHF
J gene: TRBJ2-6; V gene: TRBV19; CDR3 protein: CASRDSSGANVLTF
J gene: TRBJ2-4; V gene: TRBV19; CDR3 protein: CASKAVAGTKNIQYF
J gene: TRBJ2-7; V gene: TRBV7-6; CDR3 protein: CASSPPGLYSYEQYF
J gene: TRBJ2-7; V gene: TRBV5-6; CDR3 protein: CASSYQNGGYEQYF
J gene: TRBJ2-5; V gene: TRBV3-1/TRBV3-2; CDR3 protein: CASSQGRGIQETQYF
J gene: TRBJ2-7; V gene: TRBV6-5; CDR3 protein: CASSYPGSYEQYF
J gene: TRBJ2-4; V gene: TRBV24-1; CDR3 protein: CATSRAGENIQYF
J gene: TRBJ1-1; V gene: TRBV7-2; CDR3 protein: CASSLAPQGMNTEAFF
J gene: TRBJ2-2; V gene: TRBV7-7; CDR3 protein: CASSLEQVPAGELFF
J gene: TRBJ2-2; V gene: TRBV7-2; CDR3 protein: CASSTRAGLNTGELFF
J gene: TRBJ2-2; V gene: TRBV4-1; CDR3 protein: CASSTNLAGGPTGELFF
J gene: TRBJ1-5; V gene: TRBV2; CDR3 protein: CASRGTGFVSNQPQHF
J gene: TRBJ2-7; V gene: TRBV13; CDR3 protein: CASSLAPAGLTYEQYF
J gene: TRBJ1-3; V gene: TRBV5-1; CDR3 protein: CASSQTGPSGNTIYF
J gene: TRBJ1-2; V gene: TRBV5-5; CDR3 protein: CASSFTLTGGVYGYTF
J gene: TRBJ2-1; V gene: TRBV28; CDR3 protein: CASSFLGGTNEQFF
J gene: TRBJ2-5; V gene: TRBV5-4; CDR3 protein: CASSPLGRYGETQYF
J gene: TRBJ1-5; V gene: TRBV2; CDR3 protein: CASKDRLVQPQHF
J gene: TRBJ2-3; V gene: TRBV29-1; CDR3 protein: CSVALSSGRFTDTQYF
J gene: TRBJ2-1; V gene: TRBV28; CDR3 protein: CASSLKTRYSGRAYNEQFF
J gene: TRBJ1-3; V gene: TRBV19; CDR3 protein: CASSAMTGSGNTIYF
J gene: TRBJ2-2; V gene: TRBV7-2; CDR3 protein: CASSPVLVTGELFF
J gene: TRBJ2-7; V gene: TRBV30; CDR3 protein: CAWSPGQGLTGEYF
J gene: TRBJ1-1; V gene: TRBV7-8; CDR3 protein: CASSLRGNTEAFF
J gene: TRBJ1-2; V gene: TRBV5-1; CDR3 protein: CASSPGQGDYGYTF
J gene: TRBJ2-3; V gene: TRBV12-3/TRBV12-4; CDR3 protein: CASGTSGSDTQYF
J gene: TRBJ1-2; V gene: TRBV30; CDR3 protein: CAWSPPNYGYTF
J gene: TRBJ2-7; V gene: TRBV3-1/TRBV3-2; CDR3 protein: CASSQAPGHHYEQYF
J gene: TRBJ1-1; V gene: TRBV30; CDR3 protein: CAWSGYRETEAFF
J gene: TRBJ1-6; V gene: TRBV3-1/TRBV3-2; CDR3 protein: CASSLNEGLLHF
J gene: TRBJ1-5; V gene: TRBV2; CDR3 protein: CASSEGARQPQHF
J gene: TRBJ1-1; V gene: TRBV5-1; CDR3 protein: CASSSIRGRAEAFF
J gene: TRBJ2-2; V gene: TRBV19; CDR3 protein: CASSRGLAFTGELFF
J gene: TRBJ1-1; V gene: TRBV5-6; CDR3 protein: CASSLITEAFF
J gene: TRBJ1-2; V gene: TRBV5-1; CDR3 protein: CASSPGGQGKFGYGYTF
J gene: TRBJ1-2; V gene: TRBV18; CDR3 protein: CASSRQGLLTDGYTF
J gene: TRBJ2-7; V gene: TRBV12-5; CDR3 protein: CASNLGSSVYEQYF
J gene: TRBJ1-6; V gene: TRBV25-1; CDR3 protein: CASRGGANNSPLHF
J gene: TRBJ2-2; V gene: TRBV7-9; CDR3 protein: CASSYTNTGELFF
J gene: TRBJ2-3; V gene: TRBV6-6; CDR3 protein: CASRPFRGFADTQYF